This TCR beta chain was recorded in a study of patients and donors after allogeneic stem cell transplantation. This clonotype was picked up many times. TCRdb independently ran MiXCR on the RT-PCR reads; one entry per CDR3 protein. The table has about 110,000 distinct CDR3 sequences, approximately 35% seen once; the top ten hold roughly 30%. Germline V CDR1 and CDR2: SGHRS, YFSETQ. The length of the CDR3 is 16 residues. Trimming cost V 4 bases and J 2 bases, with 18 bases left between them. The V and J genes are TRBV5-1 and TRBJ1-1; a possible D gene is TRBD1 (5 bases). Sequenced: blood, either unsorted or a sorted T cell fraction (not recorded which). The source is a human donor who was either an allogeneic HSCT recipient or a stem cell or donor lymphocyte infusion donor (not recorded which). It is not recorded whose cells these are; they may come from a transplant donor. CDR3 in DNA: TGCGCCAGCAGCCCCGGTTGGGGGGGACGAAACACTGAAGCTTTCTTT. Protein product: CASSPGWGGRNTEAFF.